This is a list of T cell receptor beta chains from one sample in a study of PD-L1 blockade in urothelial cancer. Sequencing was performed with immunoSEQ multiplex PCR; in TCRdb, only in-frame clones are kept and a portion is missing. This sample has 90,000 to 120,000 clones, with about 90% found just once. The sequenced sample was PBMCs, obtained around atezolizumab (anti-PD-L1) treatment. These receptors originate from a woman older than 75 with urothelial cancer. Both conserved end residues are part of each CDR3. Fields, in order: V gene, CDR3 protein.

v_call: TRBV6-5
cdr3_aa: CASSRDRGSNNEQFF

v_call: TRBV7-2
cdr3_aa: CASSPPSGRVTGELFF

v_call: TRBV4-1
cdr3_aa: CASSQEGSRSNQPQHF

v_call: TRBV28
cdr3_aa: CASSRGQGPFF

v_call: TRBV27
cdr3_aa: CASSSGQGRGRLLEYYGYTF

v_call: TRBV7-6
cdr3_aa: CASSTGQMGTQYF

v_call: TRBV2
cdr3_aa: CASSEAGTARGNTIYF

v_call: TRBV29-1
cdr3_aa: CSSRDRNTEAFF

v_call: TRBV7-8
cdr3_aa: CASSFDSSRGGYTF

v_call: TRBV19
cdr3_aa: CASSPPTGKNTIYF

v_call: TRBV6-1
cdr3_aa: CASTRGGGAGGTQYF

v_call: TRBV5-8
cdr3_aa: CASSLAFGTSGMNEQFF

v_call: TRBV4-1
cdr3_aa: CASSQKLSSWREGNEQFF

v_call: TRBV27
cdr3_aa: CASSRKPGQGTDTQYF

v_call: TRBV6-1
cdr3_aa: CASSERGPNYGYTF

v_call: TRBV27
cdr3_aa: CASSLSPRLAGSISYEQYF

v_call: TRBV21-1
cdr3_aa: CASSKGRVGGAHGYTF

v_call: TRBV7-9
cdr3_aa: CASSKGLGARNEQFF

v_call: TRBV5-1
cdr3_aa: CASSLDSGLDGYTF

v_call: TRBV7-8
cdr3_aa: CASSPGGTGWYEQYF

v_call: TRBV2
cdr3_aa: CASSERRGGPQHF

v_call: TRBV5-5
cdr3_aa: CASTRTGPYEQYF

v_call: TRBV6-5
cdr3_aa: CASSYNRDTEAFF

v_call: TRBV18
cdr3_aa: CASAQGAGQPQHF

v_call: TRBV27
cdr3_aa: CASSLIGGIYEQYF

v_call: TRBV5-1
cdr3_aa: CASSYGQDTEAFF

v_call: TRBV5-4
cdr3_aa: CASSMYGSGSGNTIYF

v_call: TRBV7-9
cdr3_aa: CASSFGLADEQFF

v_call: TRBV7-8
cdr3_aa: CASSFETGISNQPQHF

v_call: TRBV27
cdr3_aa: CASSSRFNSNQPQHF

v_call: TRBV6-1
cdr3_aa: CASSDFATDTGELFF

v_call: TRBV6-1
cdr3_aa: CASSERDRDEKLFF

v_call: TRBV6-4
cdr3_aa: CASSDPWTSERGCNEQFF

v_call: TRBV9
cdr3_aa: CASSVSSGYTDTQYF

v_call: TRBV7-9
cdr3_aa: CASSPVGGGARDNEQFF

v_call: TRBV29-1
cdr3_aa: CSVGGLAGAYEQYF

v_call: TRBV7-8
cdr3_aa: CASSLAWASGAYEQYF